This T cell receptor (beta chain) was identified during a study of blood T cell repertoires in COVID-19. The method was immunoSEQ multiplex PCR; TCRdb's version includes in-frame clones alone and lacks a portion of them. The data contain a few hundred thousand clones, approximately 82% of them singletons. The CDR3 loop spans 18 amino acids. Trimming at V came to 1 base and at J to 0 bases, leaving 7 bases not matched to a gene. Germline-derived CDR1 and CDR2 are MDHEN and SYDVKM. Material: PBMCs or T cells enriched from blood (not recorded which). This chain connects TRBV28 to TRBJ2-3; TRBD2 aligns across 10 bases. This TCR was sampled from a man aged 35 to 55 who had recovered from COVID-19. The CDR3 region has the DNA TGTGCCAGCAGTTTATTACTAGCGGGAAGGTTGAGCACAGATACGCAGTATTTT. Translating gives CASSLLLAGRLSTDTQYF.